This T cell receptor (beta chain) was identified in a study of blood T cell repertoires in COVID-19. For the study at large: Samples representing acute and convalescent COVID-19 were sourced from the United States, Italy and Spain. T cells, B-cell-depleted T cells, or PBMCs provided the cDNA or gDNA that served as material.

Original processing methods: Scientists estimated how many nucleated cells there were by amplifying reference gene primers. Using immunoSEQ multiplex PCR, the repertoire was profiled, and TCRdb retains in-frame clones only, with some absent. V, J and clone size were drawn from that table, and D and trimming were deduced from the DNA. The sample has 95,000 to 150,000 clones, roughly 75% seen once. V lost 0 bases and J lost 4; bases outside the gene matches: 7. CDR1 is ENHRY and CDR2 is SYGVKD in the germline V gene. The CDR3 totals 17 residues. Material: peripheral blood. This TCR derives from a man aged 55 to 70 with active or convalescent COVID-19. The chain is built from TRBV10-3 and TRBJ2-2, with 8 bases lining up with TRBD2. CDR3 amino acids: CAISESVAGGITGELFF. For the CDR3, the DNA is TGTGCCATCAGTGAGTCGGTGGCGGGAGGCATCACCGGGGAGCTGTTTTTT.